This TCR beta chain derives from a study of T cells after yellow fever vaccination. By 5'RACE template switching, TCR cDNA was produced, with a universal primer site and UMIs added in the process. One entry per CDR3 protein, called by TCRdb with MiXCR from the 5' RACE reads. The sample lists more than 300,000 distinct CDR3 sequences, about 10% occurring once. A few counts support this clonotype. Sample: CD4+ T cells sorted from PBMCs, taken 45 days after the yellow fever booster vaccination. The source of this sequence is a man younger than 35 who received the YFV17D yellow fever vaccine.

The CDR3 bases are TGTGCCAGCAGCCCAGCAGGCCTCACAGATACGCAGTATTTT. As protein: CASSPAGLTDTQYF. The V and J genes are TRBV14 and TRBJ2-3, with D hard to call. CDR3 length: 14 residues. Trimming took 4 bases from V and 2 from J, leaving 10 bases between them. Germline CDR1 and CDR2: SGHDN and FVKESK.